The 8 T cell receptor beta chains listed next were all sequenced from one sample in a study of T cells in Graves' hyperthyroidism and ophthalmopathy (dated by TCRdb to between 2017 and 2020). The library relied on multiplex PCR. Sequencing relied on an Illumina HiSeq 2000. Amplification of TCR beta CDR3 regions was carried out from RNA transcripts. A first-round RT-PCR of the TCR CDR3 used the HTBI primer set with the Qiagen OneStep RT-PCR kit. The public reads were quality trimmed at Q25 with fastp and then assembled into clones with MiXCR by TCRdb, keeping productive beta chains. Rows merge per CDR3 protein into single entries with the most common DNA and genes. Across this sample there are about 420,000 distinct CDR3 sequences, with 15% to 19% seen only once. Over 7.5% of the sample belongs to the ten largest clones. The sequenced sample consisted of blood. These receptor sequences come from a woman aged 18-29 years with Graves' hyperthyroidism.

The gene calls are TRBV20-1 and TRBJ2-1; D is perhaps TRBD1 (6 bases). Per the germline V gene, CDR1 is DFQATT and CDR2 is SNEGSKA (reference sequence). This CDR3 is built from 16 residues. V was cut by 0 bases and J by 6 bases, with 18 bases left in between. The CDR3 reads CSARDPVAGDFNEQFF. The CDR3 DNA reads TGCAGTGCTAGAGATCCGGTGGCAGGGGATTTCAATGAGCAGTTCTTC.

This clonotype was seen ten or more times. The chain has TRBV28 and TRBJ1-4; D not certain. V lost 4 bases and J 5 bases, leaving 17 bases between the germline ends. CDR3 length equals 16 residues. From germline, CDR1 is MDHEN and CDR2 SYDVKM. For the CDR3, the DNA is TGTGCCAGCAGTTCGCCCGCGACGAAGAGGAATGAAAAACTGTTTTTT. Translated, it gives CASSSPATKRNEKLFF.

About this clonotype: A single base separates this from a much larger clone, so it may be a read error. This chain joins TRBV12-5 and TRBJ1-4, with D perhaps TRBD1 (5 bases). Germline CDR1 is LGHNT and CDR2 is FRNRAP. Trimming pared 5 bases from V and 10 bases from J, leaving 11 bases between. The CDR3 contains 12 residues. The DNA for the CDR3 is TGTGCTAGTGGTCCCAGAAGGGGAAAACTGTTTTTT. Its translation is CASGPRRGKLFF.

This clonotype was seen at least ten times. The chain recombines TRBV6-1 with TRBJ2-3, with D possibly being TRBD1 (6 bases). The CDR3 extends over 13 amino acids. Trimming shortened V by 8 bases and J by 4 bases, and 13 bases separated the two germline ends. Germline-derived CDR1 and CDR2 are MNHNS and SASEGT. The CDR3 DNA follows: TGTGCCAGCTCGGCAGGGGACCCAGATACGCAGTATTTT. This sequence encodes CASSAGDPDTQYF.

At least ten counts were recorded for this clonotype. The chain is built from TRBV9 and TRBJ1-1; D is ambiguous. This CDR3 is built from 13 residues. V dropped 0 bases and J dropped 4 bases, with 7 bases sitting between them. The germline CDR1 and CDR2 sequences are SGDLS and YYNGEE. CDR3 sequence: CASSVAQFTEAFF. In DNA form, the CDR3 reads TGTGCCAGCAGCGTAGCGCAGTTCACTGAAGCTTTCTTT.

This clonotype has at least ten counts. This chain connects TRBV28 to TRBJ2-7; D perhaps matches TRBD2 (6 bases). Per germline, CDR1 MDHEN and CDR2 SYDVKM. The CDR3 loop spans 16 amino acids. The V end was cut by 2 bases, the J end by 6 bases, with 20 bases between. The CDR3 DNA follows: TGTGCCAGCAGTTTACGGGGACTCGGTAAGAGGAGCGAGCAGTACTTC. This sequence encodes CASSLRGLGKRSEQYF.

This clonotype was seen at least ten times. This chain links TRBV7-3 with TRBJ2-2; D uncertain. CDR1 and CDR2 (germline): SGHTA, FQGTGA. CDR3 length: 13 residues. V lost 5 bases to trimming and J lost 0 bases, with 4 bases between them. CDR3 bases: TGTGCCAGCAGCCAGTCGAACACCGGGGAGCTGTTTTTT. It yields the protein CASSQSNTGELFF.

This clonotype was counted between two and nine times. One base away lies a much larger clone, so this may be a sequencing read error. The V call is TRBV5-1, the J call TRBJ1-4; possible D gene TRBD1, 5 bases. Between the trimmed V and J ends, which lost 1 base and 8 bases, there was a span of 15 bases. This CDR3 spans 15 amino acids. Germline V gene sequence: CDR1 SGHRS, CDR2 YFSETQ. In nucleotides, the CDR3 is TGCGCCAGCAGCTTGCGCCCGGGACCGTACGAAAAACTGTTTTTT. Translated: CASSLRPGPYEKLFF.